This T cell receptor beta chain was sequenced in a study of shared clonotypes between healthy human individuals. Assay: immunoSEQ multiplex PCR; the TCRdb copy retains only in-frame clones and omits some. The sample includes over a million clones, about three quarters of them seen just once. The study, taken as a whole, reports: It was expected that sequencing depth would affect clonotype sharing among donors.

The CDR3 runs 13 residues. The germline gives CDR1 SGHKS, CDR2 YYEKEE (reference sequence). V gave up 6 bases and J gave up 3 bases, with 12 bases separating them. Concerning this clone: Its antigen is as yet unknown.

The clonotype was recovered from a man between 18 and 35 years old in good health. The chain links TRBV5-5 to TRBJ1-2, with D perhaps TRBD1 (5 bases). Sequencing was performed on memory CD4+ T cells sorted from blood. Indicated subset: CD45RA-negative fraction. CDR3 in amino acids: CASTSGTDYGYTF. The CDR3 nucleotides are TGTGCCAGCACTTCCGGGACCGACTATGGCTACACCTTC.